This TCR beta chain is drawn from a study of cytomegalovirus exposure and HLA in healthy donors. PCR used 60 Vbeta primers and 13 Jbeta primers. Profiled with immunoSEQ multiplex PCR; TCRdb holds only in-frame clones, not every one. The top ten hold approximately 1.5% of the sample, which has approximately 160,000 clones, 70% to 80% seen once. Germline values: CDR1 SGDLS, CDR2 YYNGEE. The V segment lost 0 bases and the J segment 4 bases; nucleotides outside the gene matches: 5. The CDR3 extends over 16 amino acids. The chain carries TRBV9 and TRBJ2-1; 9 bases line up with TRBD2. The sequence was obtained from a man aged 35 to 55 in good health and CMV-seronegative. Sequenced sample: PBMCs. CDR3 bases: TGTGCCAGCAGCGTAGGACTAGCGGAGATATACAATGAGCAGTTCTTC. Amino acid sequence: CASSVGLAEIYNEQFF. The full variable domain, with the rest looked up from reference TRBV9 and TRBJ2-1, is DSGVTQTPKHLITATGQRVTLRCSPRSGDLSVYWYQQSLDQGLQFLIQYYNGEERAKGNILERFSAQQFPDLHSELNLSSLELGDSALYFCASSVGLAEIYNEQFFGPGTRLTVL.